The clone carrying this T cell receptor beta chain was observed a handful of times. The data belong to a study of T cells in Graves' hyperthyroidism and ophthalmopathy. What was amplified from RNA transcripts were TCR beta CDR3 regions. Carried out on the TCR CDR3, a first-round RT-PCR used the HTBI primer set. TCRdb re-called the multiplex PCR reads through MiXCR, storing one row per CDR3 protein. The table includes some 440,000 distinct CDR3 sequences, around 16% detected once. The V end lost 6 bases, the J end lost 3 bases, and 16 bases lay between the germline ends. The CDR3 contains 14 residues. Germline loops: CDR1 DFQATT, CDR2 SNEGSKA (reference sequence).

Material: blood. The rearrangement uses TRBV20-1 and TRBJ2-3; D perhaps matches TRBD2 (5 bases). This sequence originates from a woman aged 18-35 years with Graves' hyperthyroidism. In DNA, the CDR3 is TGCAGTGCCACCGACTATCCCCTTACAGATACGCAGTATTTT. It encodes CSATDYPLTDTQYF.